This TCR beta chain was sequenced in a study of cytomegalovirus exposure and HLA in healthy donors. Whole-study results and caveats: Most of the TCR beta V segments (in an earlier analysis) were productive either about 87% or about 30% of the time.

The CDR3 extends over 15 amino acids. V lost 6 bases and J lost 0; bases outside the gene matches: 11. Germline V gene sequence: CDR1 SQVTM, CDR2 ANQGSEA. Notes on this clone: Its specificity is unknown.

PCR was performed using 60 Vbeta and 13 Jbeta primers. In the original processing: About 83 million unique TCR beta chains, about 12 million shared, were counted in a later analysis. Sequenced by immunoSEQ multiplex PCR; TCRdb stores in-frame clones only, minus some. The V and J calls and clone size come from that table; D and trimming were worked out from the DNA. This sample carries tens of thousands of clones, 53% of them seen once, and the ten largest clones take less than 7%. The receptor was derived from a woman aged 40 to 55 in good health and CMV-seropositive. The chain employs TRBV29-1 and TRBJ2-7, with 7 bases that match TRBD1. Sequenced sample: PBMCs. This chain's CDR3 is CSVISTGASSYEQYF. In DNA, the CDR3 is TGCAGCGTCATATCAACAGGGGCGAGCTCCTACGAGCAGTACTTC.